This T cell receptor beta chain was captured by sequencing in a study of OX40 agonist ivuxolimab in advanced cancers. The protocol was immunoSEQ multiplex PCR, while the TCRdb copy is restricted to in-frame clones and leaves out a portion. The table has about 100,000 clones, 91% seen once. Sequences were derived from CD4+ or CD8+ T cells sorted from blood, sampled in a trial of the OX40 agonist ivuxolimab. This TCR came from an adult with an advanced solid tumor such as melanoma, head and neck, liver or kidney cancer.

The CDR3 coding sequence is TGTGCCAGCAGCTTAGATAGGGGTGAGCCCCAGCATTTT. Protein: CASSLDRGEPQHF. The rearrangement uses TRBV7-2 and TRBJ1-5; tentatively, D is TRBD1 (5 bases). Deletions cut 1 base from V and 8 bases from J, with 9 bases between. Per the germline V gene, CDR1 is SGHTA and CDR2 is FQGNSA. The CDR3 has 13 residues.